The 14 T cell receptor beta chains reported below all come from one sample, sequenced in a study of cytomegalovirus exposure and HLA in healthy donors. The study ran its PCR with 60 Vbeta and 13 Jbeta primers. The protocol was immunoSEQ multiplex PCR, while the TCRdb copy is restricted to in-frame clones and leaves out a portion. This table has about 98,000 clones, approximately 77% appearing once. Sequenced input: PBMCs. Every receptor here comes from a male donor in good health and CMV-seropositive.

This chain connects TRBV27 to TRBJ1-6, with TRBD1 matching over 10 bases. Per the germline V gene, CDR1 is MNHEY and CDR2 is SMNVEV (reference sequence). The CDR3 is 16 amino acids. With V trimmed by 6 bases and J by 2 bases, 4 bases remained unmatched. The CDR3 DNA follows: TGTGCCAGCAGACGGGGACAGGGGACCTATAATTCACCCCTCCACTTT. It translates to CASRRGQGTYNSPLHF.

The CDR3 region is CASRFPGQGRTGELFF. The CDR3 nucleotides read TGTGCCAGCAGATTCCCGGGACAGGGACGAACCGGGGAGCTGTTTTTT. V gene TRBV28 combines with J gene TRBJ2-2; TRBD1 matches at 9 bases. Germline loops: CDR1 MDHEN, CDR2 SYDVKM. V gave up 6 bases and J gave up 5 bases; unmatched junction bases: 10. This CDR3 contains 16 residues.

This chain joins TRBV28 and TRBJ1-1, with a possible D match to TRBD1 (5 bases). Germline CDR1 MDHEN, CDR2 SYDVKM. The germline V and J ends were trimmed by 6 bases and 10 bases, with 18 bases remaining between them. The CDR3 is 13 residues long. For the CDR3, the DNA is TGTGCCAGCAGCGGCGGGGACGGCCTGAGAGCTTTCTTT. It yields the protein CASSGGDGLRAFF.

The CDR3 sequence: CAWAGTEAFF. The CDR3 DNA reads as TGTGCCTGGGCCGGGACAGAAGCTTTCTTT. V is TRBV30 and J is TRBJ1-1; the D gene is possibly TRBD1 (6 bases). The length of the CDR3 is 10 residues. V was clipped by 5 bases and J by 8 bases, with 9 bases between them. Germline V gene data show CDR1 as GTSNPN and CDR2 as SVGIG (reference sequence).

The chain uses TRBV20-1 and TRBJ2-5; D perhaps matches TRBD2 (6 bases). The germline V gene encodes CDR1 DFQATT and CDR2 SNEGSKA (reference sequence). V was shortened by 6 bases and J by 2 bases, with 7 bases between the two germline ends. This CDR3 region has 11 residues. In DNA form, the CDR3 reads TGCAGTGCACGGGGGCAAGAGACCCAGTACTTC. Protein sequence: CSARGQETQYF.

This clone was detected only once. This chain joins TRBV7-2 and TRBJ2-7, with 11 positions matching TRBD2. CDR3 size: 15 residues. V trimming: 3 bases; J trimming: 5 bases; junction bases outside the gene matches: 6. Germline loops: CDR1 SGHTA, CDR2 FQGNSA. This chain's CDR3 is CASSLGLAEANEQYF. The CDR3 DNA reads TGTGCCAGCAGCTTGGGACTAGCGGAGGCAAACGAGCAGTACTTC. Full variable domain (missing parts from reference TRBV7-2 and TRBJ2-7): GAGVSQSPSNKVTEKGKDVELRCDPISGHTALYWYRQSLGQGLEFLIYFQGNSAPDKSGLPSDRFSAERTGGSVSTLTIQRTQQEDSAVYLCASSLGLAEANEQYFGPGTRLTVT.

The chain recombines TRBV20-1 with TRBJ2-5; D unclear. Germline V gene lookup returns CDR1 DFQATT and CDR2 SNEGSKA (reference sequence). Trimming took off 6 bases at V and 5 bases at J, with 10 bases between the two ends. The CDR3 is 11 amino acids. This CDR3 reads CSARKLETQYF. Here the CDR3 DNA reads TGCAGTGCAAGAAAACTGGAGACCCAGTACTTC.

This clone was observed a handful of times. The CDR3 coding sequence is TGTGCCAGCAGTTTTGGAGGCTCCTACGAGCAGTACTTC. Its translation: CASSFGGSYEQYF. The chain combines TRBV2 with TRBJ2-7; possible D gene TRBD2, 5 bases. Germline lookup yields CDR1 SNHLY and CDR2 FYNNEI. CDR3 length: 13 amino acids. Trimming stripped 5 bases from V and 0 bases from J, with 8 bases between.

CDR3 loop: CAILSGVNTGELFF. The CDR3 DNA reads as TGTGCCATTCTCAGCGGGGTCAACACCGGGGAGCTGTTTTTT. The V gene is TRBV7-2, the J gene TRBJ2-2; 7 bases fit TRBD2. Germline V gene lookup returns CDR1 SGHTA and CDR2 FQGNSA. The length of the CDR3 is 14 residues. V trimming: 10 bases; J trimming: 2 bases; junction bases outside the gene matches: 7.

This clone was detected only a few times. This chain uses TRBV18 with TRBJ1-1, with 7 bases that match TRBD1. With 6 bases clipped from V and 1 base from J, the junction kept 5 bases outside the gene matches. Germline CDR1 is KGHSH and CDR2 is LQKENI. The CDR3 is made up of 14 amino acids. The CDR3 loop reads CASSFRTGNTEAFF. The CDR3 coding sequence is TGTGCCAGCTCCTTCAGGACAGGGAACACTGAAGCTTTCTTT.

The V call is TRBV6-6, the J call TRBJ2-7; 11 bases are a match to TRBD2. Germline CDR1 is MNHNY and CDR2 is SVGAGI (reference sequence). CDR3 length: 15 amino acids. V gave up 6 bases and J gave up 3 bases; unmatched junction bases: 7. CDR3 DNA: TGTGCCAGCAGGCCTACCGGGACTAGCGGCTACGAGCAGTACTTC. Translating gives CASRPTGTSGYEQYF.

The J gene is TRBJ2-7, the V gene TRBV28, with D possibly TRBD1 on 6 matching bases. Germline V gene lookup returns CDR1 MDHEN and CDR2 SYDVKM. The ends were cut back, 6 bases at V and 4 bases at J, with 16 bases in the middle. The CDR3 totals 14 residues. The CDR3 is CASRSTGQRYEQYF. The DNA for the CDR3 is TGTGCCAGCAGATCCACAGGGCAACGATACGAGCAGTACTTC.

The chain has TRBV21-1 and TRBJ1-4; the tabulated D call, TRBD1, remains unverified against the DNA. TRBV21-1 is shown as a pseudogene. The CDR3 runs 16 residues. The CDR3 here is CASSKGQGADGEKLFF. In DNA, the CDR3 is TGTGCCAGCAGCAAGGGACAGGGGGCGGATGGGGAAAAACTGTTTTTT.

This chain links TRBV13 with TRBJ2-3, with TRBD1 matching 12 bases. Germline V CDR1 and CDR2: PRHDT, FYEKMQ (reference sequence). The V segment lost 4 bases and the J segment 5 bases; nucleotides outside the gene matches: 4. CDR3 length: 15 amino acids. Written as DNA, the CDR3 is TGTGCCAGCAGCTGGGGACAGGGGGCAGTAGATACGCAGTATTTT. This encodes CASSWGQGAVDTQYF.